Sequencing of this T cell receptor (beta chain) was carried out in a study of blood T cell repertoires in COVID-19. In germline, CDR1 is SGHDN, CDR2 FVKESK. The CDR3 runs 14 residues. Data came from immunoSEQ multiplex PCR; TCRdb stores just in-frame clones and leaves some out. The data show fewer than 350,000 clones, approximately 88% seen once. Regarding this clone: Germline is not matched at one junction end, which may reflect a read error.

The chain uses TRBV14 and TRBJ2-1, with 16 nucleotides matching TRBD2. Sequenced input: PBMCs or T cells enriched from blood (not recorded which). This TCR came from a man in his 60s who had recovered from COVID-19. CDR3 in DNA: TGTGCCAGCAGCCCGGGACTAGCGGGAGGGCCTGGGGTCTTC. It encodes CASSPGLAGGPGVF.